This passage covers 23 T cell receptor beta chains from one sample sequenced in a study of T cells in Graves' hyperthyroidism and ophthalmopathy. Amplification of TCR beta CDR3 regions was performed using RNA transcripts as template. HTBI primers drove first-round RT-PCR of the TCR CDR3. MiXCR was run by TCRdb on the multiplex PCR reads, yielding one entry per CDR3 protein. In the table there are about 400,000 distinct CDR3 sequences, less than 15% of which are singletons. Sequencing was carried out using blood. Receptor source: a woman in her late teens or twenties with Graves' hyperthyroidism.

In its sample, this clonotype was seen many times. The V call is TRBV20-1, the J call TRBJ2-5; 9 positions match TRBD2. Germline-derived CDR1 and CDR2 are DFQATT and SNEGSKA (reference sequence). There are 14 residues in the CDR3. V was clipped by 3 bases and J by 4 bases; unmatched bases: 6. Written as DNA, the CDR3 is TGCAGTGCTAGGGCGGGGGGGGCCATAGAGACCCAGTACTTC. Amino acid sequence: CSARAGGAIETQYF.

CDR3 in amino acids: CAWILPSSQYLDTEAFF. The DNA for the CDR3 is TGTGCCTGGATCCTTCCGTCCAGCCAATATCTGGACACTGAAGCTTTCTTT. This chain joins TRBV30 and TRBJ1-1, with D uncertain. V gave up 4 bases and J gave up 3 bases, with 24 bases separating them. Germline lookup yields CDR1 GTSNPN and CDR2 SVGIG (reference sequence). This CDR3 region has 17 residues.

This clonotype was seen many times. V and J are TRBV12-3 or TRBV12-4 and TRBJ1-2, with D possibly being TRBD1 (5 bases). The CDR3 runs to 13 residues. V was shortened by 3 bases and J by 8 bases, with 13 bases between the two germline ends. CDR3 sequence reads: CASSFGRAVGYTF. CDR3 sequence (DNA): TGTGCCAGCAGTTTTGGCAGGGCTGTGGGCTACACCTTC.

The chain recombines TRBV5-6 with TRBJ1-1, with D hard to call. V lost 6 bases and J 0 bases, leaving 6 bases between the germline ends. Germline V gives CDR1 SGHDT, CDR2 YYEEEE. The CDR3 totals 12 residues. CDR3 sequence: CASMTLNTEAFF. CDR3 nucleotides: TGTGCCAGCATGACACTGAACACTGAAGCTTTCTTT. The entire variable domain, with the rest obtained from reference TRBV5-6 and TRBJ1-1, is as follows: DAGVTQSPTHLIKTRGQQVTLRCSPKSGHDTVSWYQQALGQGPQFIFQYYEEEERQRGNFPDRFSGHQFPNYSSELNVNALLLGDSALYLCASMTLNTEAFFGQGTRLTVV.

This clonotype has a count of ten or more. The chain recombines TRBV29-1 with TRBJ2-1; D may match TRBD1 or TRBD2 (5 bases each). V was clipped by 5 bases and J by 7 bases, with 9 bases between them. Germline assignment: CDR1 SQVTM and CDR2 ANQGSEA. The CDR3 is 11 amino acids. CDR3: CSVRGVNEQFF. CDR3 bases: TGCAGCGTTCGGGGCGTGAATGAGCAGTTCTTC.

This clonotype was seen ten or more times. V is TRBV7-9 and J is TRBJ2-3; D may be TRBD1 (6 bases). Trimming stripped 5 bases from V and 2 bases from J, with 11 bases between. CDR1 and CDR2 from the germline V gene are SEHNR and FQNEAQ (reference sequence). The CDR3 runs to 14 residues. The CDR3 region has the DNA TGTGCCAGCAGCGCAGACAGGATCACAGATACGCAGTATTTT. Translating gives CASSADRITDTQYF.

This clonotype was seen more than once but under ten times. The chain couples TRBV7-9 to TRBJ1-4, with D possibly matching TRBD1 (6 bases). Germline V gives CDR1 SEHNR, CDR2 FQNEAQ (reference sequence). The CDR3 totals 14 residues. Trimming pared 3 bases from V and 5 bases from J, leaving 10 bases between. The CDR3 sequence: CASSLTGLNEKLFF. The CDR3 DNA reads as TGTGCCAGCAGCTTGACAGGTTTGAATGAAAAACTGTTTTTT.

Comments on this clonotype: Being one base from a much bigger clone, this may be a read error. CDR3 bases: TGTGCCAGCAGTCAAGACGGGGTTCGGACTGAAGCTTTCTTT. Its protein is CASSQDGVRTEAFF. The chain couples TRBV6-1 to TRBJ1-1; D is unresolved. The CDR3 loop spans 14 amino acids. Per germline, CDR1 MNHNS and CDR2 SASEGT. Trimming removed 5 bases at V and 5 bases at J, with 15 bases between.

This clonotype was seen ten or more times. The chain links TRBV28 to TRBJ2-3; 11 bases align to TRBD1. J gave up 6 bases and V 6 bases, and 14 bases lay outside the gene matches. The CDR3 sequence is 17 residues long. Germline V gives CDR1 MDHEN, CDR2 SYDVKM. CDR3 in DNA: TGTGCCAGCAGCTCCCCCGGGACAGGGGGAATTGTGGATACGCAGTATTTT. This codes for CASSSPGTGGIVDTQYF.

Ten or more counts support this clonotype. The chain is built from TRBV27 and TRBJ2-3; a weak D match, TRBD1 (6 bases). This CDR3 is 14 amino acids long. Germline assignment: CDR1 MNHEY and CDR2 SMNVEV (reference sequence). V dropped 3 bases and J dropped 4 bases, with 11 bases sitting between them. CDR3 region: CASSFVQGSDTQYF. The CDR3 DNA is TGTGCCAGCAGTTTTGTGCAGGGGTCAGATACGCAGTATTTT.

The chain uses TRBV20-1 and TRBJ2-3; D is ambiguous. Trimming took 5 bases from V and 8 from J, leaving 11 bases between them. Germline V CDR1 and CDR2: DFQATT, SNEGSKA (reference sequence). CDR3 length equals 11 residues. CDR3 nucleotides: TGCAGTGCTCATCGACGCCGTACGCAGTATTTT. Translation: CSAHRRRTQYF.

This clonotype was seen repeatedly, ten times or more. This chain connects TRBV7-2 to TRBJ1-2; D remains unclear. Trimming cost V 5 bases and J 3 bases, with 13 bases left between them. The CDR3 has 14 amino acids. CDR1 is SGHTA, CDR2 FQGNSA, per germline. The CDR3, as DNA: TGTGCCAGCAGCCGGTCTGAGACACACTATGGCTACACCTTC. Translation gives CASSRSETHYGYTF.

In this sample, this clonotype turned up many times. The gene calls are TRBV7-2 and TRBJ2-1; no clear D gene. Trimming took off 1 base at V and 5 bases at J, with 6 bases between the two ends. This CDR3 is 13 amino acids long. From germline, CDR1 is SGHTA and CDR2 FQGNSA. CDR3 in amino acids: CASSLDIDNEQFF. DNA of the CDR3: TGTGCCAGCAGCTTAGACATCGACAATGAGCAGTTCTTC.

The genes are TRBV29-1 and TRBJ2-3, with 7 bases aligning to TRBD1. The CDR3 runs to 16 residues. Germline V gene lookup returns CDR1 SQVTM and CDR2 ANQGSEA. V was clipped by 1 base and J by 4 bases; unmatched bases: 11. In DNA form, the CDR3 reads TGCAGCGTTGAAGGGACCGGGACAGTACTACCAGATACGCAGTATTTT. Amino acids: CSVEGTGTVLPDTQYF.

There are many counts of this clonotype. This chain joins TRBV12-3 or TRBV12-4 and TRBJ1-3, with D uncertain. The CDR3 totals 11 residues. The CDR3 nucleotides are TGTGCGGCCTCGCCCGGAAACACCATATATTTT. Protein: CAASPGNTIYF.

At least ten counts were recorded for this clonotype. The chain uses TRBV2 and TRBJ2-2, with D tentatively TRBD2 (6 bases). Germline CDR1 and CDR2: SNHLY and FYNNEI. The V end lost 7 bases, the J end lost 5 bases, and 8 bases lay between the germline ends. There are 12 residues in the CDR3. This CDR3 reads CASTAGTGELFF. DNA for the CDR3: TGTGCCAGCACTGCGGGGACCGGGGAGCTGTTTTTT.

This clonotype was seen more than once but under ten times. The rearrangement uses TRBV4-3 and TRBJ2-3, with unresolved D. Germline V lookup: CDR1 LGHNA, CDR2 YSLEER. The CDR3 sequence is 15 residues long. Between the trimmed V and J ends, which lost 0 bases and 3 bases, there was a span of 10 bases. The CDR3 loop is CASSQDNVGTDTQYF. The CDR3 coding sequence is TGCGCCAGCAGCCAAGATAACGTCGGGACAGATACGCAGTATTTT.

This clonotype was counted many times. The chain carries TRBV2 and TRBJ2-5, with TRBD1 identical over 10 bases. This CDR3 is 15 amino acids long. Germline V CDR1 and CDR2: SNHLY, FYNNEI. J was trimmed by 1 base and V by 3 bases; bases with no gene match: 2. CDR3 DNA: TGTGCCAGCAGTGAGGGACAGGGGATCCAAGAGACCCAGTACTTC. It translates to CASSEGQGIQETQYF. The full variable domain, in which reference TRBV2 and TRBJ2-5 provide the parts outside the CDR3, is EPEVTQTPSHQVTQMGQEVILRCVPISNHLYFYWYRQILGQKVEFLVSFYNNEISEKSEIFDDQFSVERPDGSNFTLKIRSTKLEDSAMYFCASSEGQGIQETQYFGPGTRLLVL.

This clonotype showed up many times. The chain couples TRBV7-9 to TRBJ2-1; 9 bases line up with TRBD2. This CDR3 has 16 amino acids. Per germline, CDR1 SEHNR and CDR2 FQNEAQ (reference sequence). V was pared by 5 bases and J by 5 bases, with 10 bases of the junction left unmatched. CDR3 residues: CASSQIVLAGNNEQFF. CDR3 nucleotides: TGTGCCAGCAGCCAAATCGTCCTAGCGGGAAACAATGAGCAGTTCTTC.

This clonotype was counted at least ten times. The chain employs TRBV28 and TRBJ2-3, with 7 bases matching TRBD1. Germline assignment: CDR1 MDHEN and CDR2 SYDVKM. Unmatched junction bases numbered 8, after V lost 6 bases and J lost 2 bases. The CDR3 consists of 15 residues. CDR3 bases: TGTGCCAGCAGCATGGGACAGTCGAACACAGATACGCAGTATTTT. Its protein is CASSMGQSNTDTQYF.

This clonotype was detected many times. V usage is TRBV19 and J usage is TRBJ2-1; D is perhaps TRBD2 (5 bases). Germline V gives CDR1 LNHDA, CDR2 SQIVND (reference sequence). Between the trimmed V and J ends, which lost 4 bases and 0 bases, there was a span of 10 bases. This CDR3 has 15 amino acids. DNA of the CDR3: TGTGCCAGTAGTAACATAGGGAGCTCCTACAATGAGCAGTTCTTC. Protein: CASSNIGSSYNEQFF. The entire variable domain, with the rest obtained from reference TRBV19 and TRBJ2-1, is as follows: DGGITQSPKYLFRKEGQNVTLSCEQNLNHDAMYWYRQDPGQGLRLIYYSQIVNDFQKGDIAEGYSVSREKKESFPLTVTSAQKNPTAFYLCASSNIGSSYNEQFFGPGTRLTVL.

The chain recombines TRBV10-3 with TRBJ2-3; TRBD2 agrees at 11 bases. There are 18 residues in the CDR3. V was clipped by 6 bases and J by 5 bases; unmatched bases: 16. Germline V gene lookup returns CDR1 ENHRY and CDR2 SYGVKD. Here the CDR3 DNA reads TGTGCCATCAGCCCCCTCCTGGTAGCGGGAGGGCCCGGAGATACGCAGTATTTT. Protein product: CAISPLLVAGGPGDTQYF.

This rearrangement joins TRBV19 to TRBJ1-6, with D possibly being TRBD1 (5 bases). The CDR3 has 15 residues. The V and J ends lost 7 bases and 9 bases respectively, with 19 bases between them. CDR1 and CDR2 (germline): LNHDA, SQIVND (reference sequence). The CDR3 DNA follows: TGTGCCAGTAAACTACGGAAGGGGTCGCTTTCACCCCTCCACTTT. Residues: CASKLRKGSLSPLHF.